This passage covers 31 T cell receptor beta chains from one sample sequenced in a study of shared clonotypes between healthy human individuals (dated by TCRdb to about 2020). Preparation of the library involved the immunoSEQ multiplex PCR assay. Drawn from immuneACCESS, this table holds only the in-frame rearrangements with V and J called that TCRdb kept. Clones are partly lost; checked studies trace under half to an unresolved V gene and leave the rest unexplained. The sample table holds some 470,000 clones, of which 70% to 80% were seen once. The ten largest clonotypes hold approximately 12% of the sample. The material sequenced was PBMCs. The receptors derive from a woman in her thirties or forties in good health. Some clones in this sample may be carry-over from other donors' samples.

In the case of this clone: This sample includes further DNA sequences coding for the same CDR3. This rearrangement joins TRBV10-3 to TRBJ1-2; unclear D gene. Germline-derived CDR1 and CDR2 are ENHRY and SYGVKD. Deletions cut 3 bases from V and 2 bases from J, with 10 bases between. The CDR3 loop spans 14 amino acids. CDR3 DNA sequence: TGTGCCATCAGTGAACGAGGGCCAAACTATGGCTACACCTTC. This gives the protein CAISERGPNYGYTF.

The gene calls are TRBV15 and TRBJ2-3; tentatively, D is TRBD2 (5 bases). With 8 bases removed from V and 1 base from J, the gap between germline ends came to 10 bases. From germline, CDR1 is LNHNV and CDR2 YYDKDF (reference sequence). The CDR3 sequence is 13 residues long. This chain's CDR3 is CATQWRGTDTQYF. The CDR3, as DNA: TGTGCCACCCAATGGCGGGGCACAGATACGCAGTATTTT.

V gene TRBV15 combines with J gene TRBJ2-1; TRBD2 aligns across 11 bases. This CDR3 spans 16 amino acids. V trimming: 1 base; J trimming: 8 bases; junction bases outside the gene matches: 7. Germline V lookup: CDR1 LNHNV, CDR2 YYDKDF (reference sequence). The CDR3 loop reads CATSRVRLAGGDEQFF. CDR3 DNA sequence: TGTGCCACCAGCAGAGTAAGGCTAGCGGGAGGCGATGAGCAGTTCTTC.

The chain recombines TRBV27 with TRBJ2-5; D uncertain. This CDR3 contains 14 residues. Germline V gene data show CDR1 as MNHEY and CDR2 as SMNVEV (reference sequence). Trimming removed 2 bases from V and 6 bases from J, with 13 bases in between. CDR3 coding DNA: TGTGCCAGCAGTTTAAACGGAGTCGTAAAGACCCAGTACTTC. Translating gives CASSLNGVVKTQYF.

The chain links TRBV6-6 to TRBJ2-1; 8 nucleotides agree with TRBD2. The CDR3 has 16 residues. J gave up 8 bases and V 2 bases, and 11 bases lay outside the gene matches. Germline CDR1 is MNHNY and CDR2 is SVGAGI (reference sequence). The CDR3: CASSYPKAGTRDEQFF. As DNA, the CDR3 is TGTGCCAGCAGTTACCCTAAAGCGGGGACTAGGGATGAGCAGTTCTTC.

The chain employs TRBV19 and TRBJ2-3, with 10 bases fitting TRBD2. Looked up from germline, CDR1 is LNHDA and CDR2 is SQIVND (reference sequence). The CDR3 covers 14 residues. The junction had 4 bases not matched to a gene; V was cut back by 6 bases and J by 4 bases. Written as DNA, the CDR3 is TGTGCCAGTAGACTAGCGGGACGGCCAGATACGCAGTATTTT. This sequence encodes CASRLAGRPDTQYF.

The rearrangement links TRBV5-1 to TRBJ2-6; D call uncertain. CDR3 length: 14 amino acids. Germline V CDR1 and CDR2: SGHRS, YFSETQ. The ends were cut back, 4 bases at V and 1 base at J, with 6 bases in the middle. Here the CDR3 DNA reads TGCGCCAGCAGCCCGGCATCTGGGGCCAACGTCCTGACTTTC. Amino acids: CASSPASGANVLTF.

This chain uses TRBV7-6 with TRBJ2-1; D uncertain. The CDR3 runs 12 residues. Looked up from germline, CDR1 is SGHVS and CDR2 is FNYEAQ. V lost 4 bases to trimming and J lost 14 bases, with 15 bases between them. CDR3: CASSSGQKTEFF. The CDR3 bases are TGTGCCAGCAGCTCCGGGCAGAAGACCGAGTTCTTC.

This chain uses TRBV10-1 with TRBJ2-3, with TRBD2 identical over 9 bases. The CDR3 totals 17 residues. Trimming cost V 3 bases and J 6 bases; bases outside gene matches: 13. Germline V lookup: CDR1 WNHNN, CDR2 SYGVQD (reference sequence). CDR3 bases: TGCGCCAGCAGTGACCAGGGACTAGCTACACTAATGGATACGCAGTATTTT. Translation gives CASSDQGLATLMDTQYF.

V usage is TRBV28 and J usage is TRBJ1-2; 7 positions match TRBD1. Germline CDR1 is MDHEN and CDR2 is SYDVKM. CDR3 size: 14 residues. V shed 8 bases, J shed 0 bases, and the junction held 6 bases outside the gene matches. CDR3 protein: CASLKTGTNYGYTF. The CDR3 region has the DNA TGTGCCAGCCTTAAGACAGGGACTAACTATGGCTACACCTTC.

In regard to this clone: With only one base between it and a far larger clone, this is likely a read error. The gene calls are TRBV30 and TRBJ2-6, with no clear D. The CDR3 length is 16 residues. Germline values: CDR1 GTSNPN, CDR2 SVGIG (reference sequence). V was trimmed by 2 bases and J by 6 bases, leaving 17 bases between them. The CDR3 nucleotides read TGTGCCTGGAGTCGCATCGGGTCCGTCGAGGCCAACGTCCTGACTTTC. It translates to CAWSRIGSVEANVLTF.

A note on this clone: The junction shows a germline mismatch at one end, possibly a read error. The chain combines TRBV7-6 with TRBJ1-5; D ambiguous. Germline CDR1 is SGHVS and CDR2 is FNYEAQ. The CDR3 totals 13 residues. Written as DNA, the CDR3 is TGTGCCAGCAGCTCCTATAGCAATCAGCCCCAACATTTT. Encoded protein: CASSSYSNQPQHF.

The gene calls are TRBV7-8 and TRBJ2-2; 13 bases are a match to TRBD2. The CDR3 is 15 residues long. V trimming: 5 bases; J trimming: 5 bases; junction bases outside the gene matches: 2. Germline V gene lookup returns CDR1 SGHVS and CDR2 FQNEAQ. In DNA form, the CDR3 reads TGTGCCAGCAGCCTACTAGCGGGAGGGACCGGGGAGCTGTTTTTT. It encodes CASSLLAGGTGELFF.

The rearrangement joins TRBV11-2 to TRBJ2-7; 8 bases match TRBD1. CDR3 length equals 15 residues. Per the germline V gene, CDR1 is SGHAT and CDR2 is FQNNGV. Germline trimming cut 1 base from V and 6 bases from J; bases unmatched to any gene: 8. The chain's CDR3 is CASSLAFQGAREQYF. CDR3 coding DNA: TGTGCCAGCAGCTTAGCTTTCCAGGGGGCCCGCGAGCAGTACTTC.

This clone was counted a single time. The rearrangement links TRBV28 to TRBJ1-4; D not certain. Germline V gene sequence: CDR1 MDHEN, CDR2 SYDVKM. The CDR3 runs 15 residues. The V end was cut by 4 bases, the J end by 8 bases, with 17 bases between. CDR3 nucleotide sequence: TGTGCCAGCAGTTCCCGCCGCCGCACGGGGGAAAAACTGTTTTTT. It codes for CASSSRRRTGEKLFF.

This clone was observed a few times. A far bigger clonotype differs at one base, so this is likely a read error. The V gene is TRBV4-2, the J gene TRBJ2-1; 10 nucleotides match TRBD2. This CDR3 has 16 residues. Losses at the gene ends were 1 base for V and 9 bases for J; bases not matched to a gene: 9. The V gene's germline CDR1 is LGHNA and CDR2 YNFKEQ. CDR3 sequence: CASSQAASGSFREQFF. The CDR3 nucleotides are TGTGCCAGCAGCCAAGCGGCTAGCGGGAGTTTCCGTGAGCAGTTCTTC.

The chain joins TRBV7-9 to TRBJ2-2; 8 positions match TRBD1. Losses at the gene ends were 6 bases for V and 1 base for J; bases not matched to a gene: 4. Germline values: CDR1 SEHNR, CDR2 FQNEAQ (reference sequence). This CDR3 region has 15 residues. The CDR3, as DNA: TGTGCCAGCAGACGCGGACAGGGGAACACCGGGGAGCTGTTTTTT. It codes for CASRRGQGNTGELFF.

Worth noting for this clone: Lacking the conserved final phenylalanine or tryptophan, this CDR3 likely reflects a read error. This chain links TRBV28 with TRBJ1-2, with 9 positions matching TRBD1. CDR3 size: 17 residues. V lost 5 bases to trimming and J lost 5 bases; unmatched junction nucleotides: 15. Germline V gene sequence: CDR1 MDHEN, CDR2 SYDVKM. The CDR3 coding sequence is TGTGCCAGCAGTCCCCCGGGACAGGGCCCACCTAGGTATGGCTACACCTCC. Protein: CASSPPGQGPPRYGYTS.

CDR3 nucleotides: TGCAGCGTTAAGGGCCGATTACAAGAGACCCAGTACTTC. This codes for CSVKGRLQETQYF. The chain employs TRBV29-1 and TRBJ2-5; D uncertain. CDR3 length: 13 residues. Per the germline V gene, CDR1 is SQVTM and CDR2 is ANQGSEA. V lost 5 bases to trimming and J lost 2 bases, with 12 bases between them. The complete variable domain, with remaining parts taken from reference TRBV29-1 and TRBJ2-5, reads SAVISQKPSRDICQRGTSLTIQCQVDSQVTMMFWYRQQPGQSLTLIATANQGSEATYESGFVIDKFPISRPNLTFSTLTVSNMSPEDSSIYLCSVKGRLQETQYFGPGTRLLVL.

About this clone itself: A single base is all that separates this from a far larger clone, so a read error is likely. Other DNA sequences in this specimen translate into the identical CDR3. The chain is built from TRBV4-3 and TRBJ2-3, with TRBD2 identical over 7 bases. After removal of 1 base from V and 4 bases from J, the junction contained 5 bases not matched to a gene. CDR1 and CDR2 (germline): LGHNA, YSLEER. This CDR3 spans 15 amino acids. The CDR3 coding sequence is TGCGCCAGCAGCCAAGCGGGAGGCCCGGCAGATACGCAGTATTTT. This gives the protein CASSQAGGPADTQYF.

The gene calls are TRBV28 and TRBJ2-7, with TRBD1 matching 7 bases. With V trimmed by 5 bases and J by 5 bases, 9 bases remained unmatched. Germline loops: CDR1 MDHEN, CDR2 SYDVKM. CDR3 length: 14 amino acids. CDR3 bases: TGTGCCAGCAGTCACCAGACGGGGACAGACGAGCAGTACTTC. Translating gives CASSHQTGTDEQYF.

J is TRBJ1-4 and V is TRBV6-1, with no clear D. V gave up 6 bases and J gave up 8 bases, with 19 bases separating them. The V gene's germline CDR1 is MNHNS and CDR2 SASEGT. The CDR3 runs 15 residues. The CDR3 protein is CASSRGPTRDEKLFF. CDR3 in DNA: TGTGCCAGCAGCCGCGGACCAACACGAGACGAAAAACTGTTTTTT.

V usage is TRBV5-4 and J usage is TRBJ2-6; a weak D match, TRBD1 (5 bases). Germline CDR1 reads SGHNT; CDR2 reads YYREEE (reference sequence). V lost 7 bases, J lost 0 bases, and 11 bases lay in between. The CDR3 contains 15 residues. The CDR3 DNA reads TGTGCCAGCGACAGCATGAGCTCTGGGGCCAACGTCCTGACTTTC. Its protein product is CASDSMSSGANVLTF.

J is TRBJ2-4 and V is TRBV4-3; no clear D. The CDR3 contains 15 residues. With 0 bases removed from V and 2 bases from J, the gap between germline ends came to 8 bases. Germline V gene data show CDR1 as LGHNA and CDR2 as YSLEER. CDR3 DNA: TGCGCCAGCAGCCAAGATTTCGTCCCCAAAAACATTCAGTACTTC. Protein sequence: CASSQDFVPKNIQYF.

The chain joins TRBV6-4 to TRBJ2-1; D call uncertain. The CDR3 is 15 amino acids. The germline V gene has CDR1 MRHNA and CDR2 SNTAGT. V was cut by 2 bases and J by 0 bases, with 8 bases left in between. The CDR3 DNA reads as TGTGCCAGCAGTGACGGCAAACACTCCTACAATGAGCAGTTCTTC. Protein sequence: CASSDGKHSYNEQFF.

This chain links TRBV5-1 with TRBJ2-3; a possible D gene is TRBD2 (7 bases). Germline values: CDR1 SGHRS, CDR2 YFSETQ. The V end was cut by 4 bases, the J end by 5 bases, with 14 bases between. The CDR3 has 14 amino acids. The CDR3 here is CASSGGGRGDTQYF. Written as DNA, the CDR3 is TGCGCCAGCAGCGGGGGGGGCCGAGGAGATACGCAGTATTTT.

The chain joins TRBV10-3 to TRBJ1-2; D gene uncertain. The CDR3 is 13 residues long. Trimming removed 3 bases at V and 6 bases at J, with 11 bases between. Germline-derived CDR1 and CDR2 are ENHRY and SYGVKD. The CDR3 DNA reads TGTGCCATCAGTGACCCCAACATGAATGGCTACACCTTC. Protein sequence: CAISDPNMNGYTF.

This CDR3 reads CASSQDFGVSYGYTF. The CDR3 bases are TGTGCCAGCAGCCAAGATTTCGGGGTCAGCTATGGCTACACCTTC. The rearrangement links TRBV4-2 to TRBJ1-2; no clear D. The germline V gene has CDR1 LGHNA and CDR2 YNFKEQ. The ends were cut back, 0 bases at V and 4 bases at J, with 12 bases in the middle. The CDR3 totals 15 residues.

The rearrangement uses TRBV28 and TRBJ2-7; D is tentatively TRBD1 or TRBD2 (5 bases each). The CDR3 has 17 amino acids. V was clipped by 3 bases and J by 2 bases, with 20 bases between them. Germline CDR1 is MDHEN and CDR2 is SYDVKM. The CDR3 protein is CASSFLFGRQTAYEQYF. Here the CDR3 DNA reads TGTGCCAGCAGTTTCCTCTTTGGGAGACAGACAGCCTACGAGCAGTACTTC.

V is TRBV7-2 and J is TRBJ2-2; maybe TRBD1 (6 bases). Trimming removed 5 bases from V and 5 bases from J, with 12 bases in between. Germline CDR1 reads SGHTA; CDR2 reads FQGNSA. The CDR3 totals 14 residues. The CDR3 spells CASSEWTATGELFF. CDR3 in DNA: TGTGCCAGCAGCGAATGGACAGCAACCGGGGAGCTGTTTTTT.

This clone came up once. V gene TRBV11-2 combines with J gene TRBJ2-5; D uncertain. With the DNA end fitting TRBJ2-7 better, the J assignment may be wrong. The length of the CDR3 is 10 residues. Germline V gene lookup returns CDR1 SGHAT and CDR2 FQNNGV. Here the CDR3 reads CASSFYEQYF. In DNA, the CDR3 is TGTGCCAGCAGCTTCTACGAGCAGTACTTC.